This paragraph covers one T cell receptor (beta chain) sequence. Antigen specificity is unknown. V lost 5 bases, J lost 0 bases, and 3 bases lay in between. Per the germline V gene, CDR1 is SEHNR and CDR2 is FQNEAQ (reference sequence). The CDR3 totals 12 residues. A mixed TRB-A/B primer pool amplified rearranged TRB by multiplex touch-down PCR. TCRdb used MiXCR to reprocess the multiplex PCR reads, holding one entry per CDR3 protein. The sample yields roughly 6,400 distinct CDR3 sequences, approximately 50% seen once. The data derive from a study of T cell repertoires in aging, cancer and after chemotherapy. Study-level information: Six age groups, ranging from 30 or younger to 70 or older, included the donors.

Broader study findings: Rebound thymic output was suggested by rising median generation probability during chemotherapy in each cancer cohort.

Peripheral blood genomic DNA, not sorted cells or RNA, was the template. This receptor was taken from a human donor with a solid tumor. The rearrangement uses TRBV7-9 and TRBJ2-3; D gene unclear. Specimen: blood. The CDR3 DNA sequence: TGTGCCAGCAGCCTGAGCACAGATACGCAGTATTTT. Its protein product is CASSLSTDTQYF.